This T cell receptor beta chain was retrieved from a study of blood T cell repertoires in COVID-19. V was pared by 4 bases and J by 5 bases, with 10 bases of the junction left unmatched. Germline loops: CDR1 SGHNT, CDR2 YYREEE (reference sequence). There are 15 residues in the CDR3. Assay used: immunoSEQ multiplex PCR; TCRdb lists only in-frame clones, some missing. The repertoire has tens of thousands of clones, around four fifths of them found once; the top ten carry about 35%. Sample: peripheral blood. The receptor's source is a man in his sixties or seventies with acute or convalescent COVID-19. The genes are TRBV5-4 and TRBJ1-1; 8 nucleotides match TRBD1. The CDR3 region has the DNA TGTGCCAGCAGCCTGGGCAGGGGGCAAAATACTGAAGCTTTCTTT. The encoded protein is CASSLGRGQNTEAFF.